The 6 T cell receptor beta chains given below trace back to one sample, sequenced in a study of T cell repertoires in cytomegalovirus infection. These receptors have no identified antigens. TCRdb ran MiXCR on the reads and lists one entry per CDR3 protein. The sample records about 830,000 distinct CDR3 sequences, around a third being singletons. The sample in question was cultured CD8+ T cells from PBMCs, obtained from culture after CMV antigen stimulation. The receptors shown here come from a human donor in good health (CMV status not recorded). Some clones in this sample may be carry-over from other donors' samples.

This clonotype occurred many times. The rearrangement links TRBV7-2 to TRBJ2-4; D gene unclear. Germline V CDR1 and CDR2: SGHTA, FQGNSA. The CDR3 runs to 15 residues. Trimming cost V 1 base and J 0 bases, with 7 bases left between them. The CDR3, as DNA: TGTGCCAGCAGCTTAGGATACATAGCCAAAAACATTCAGTACTTC. Translation gives CASSLGYIAKNIQYF.

As for this clonotype: One junction end does not reproduce the germline sequence, and a read error may be involved. The V gene is TRBV6-1, the J gene TRBJ2-1; TRBD2 is a possible D gene (5 bases). Germline CDR1 and CDR2: MNHNS and SASEGT. The CDR3 sequence is 14 residues long. The CDR3, as DNA: TGTGTCAGCAGTGAGGAGGTGGGTCCGGTTGAGCAGTTCTTC. Its translation: CVSSEEVGPVEQFF.

The chain is built from TRBV6-2 or TRBV6-3 and TRBJ2-7; either TRBD1 or TRBD2 may supply D (5 bases each). Germline CDR1 MNHEY, CDR2 SVGEGT. The CDR3 extends over 14 amino acids. Trimming took 2 bases from V and 6 from J, leaving 14 bases between them. The DNA for the CDR3 is TGTGCCAGCAGTTACGCAGGGAGCTCGGGCGAGCAGTACGTC. Translation gives CASSYAGSSGEQYV.

Notes on this clonotype: The junction differs from germline at one of its ends, possibly a read error. This chain uses TRBV5-4 with TRBJ2-2; no reliable D call. The germline CDR1 and CDR2 sequences are SGHNT and YYREEE (reference sequence). This CDR3 region has 17 residues. As DNA, the CDR3 is TGTGCCAGCAGTTTGGTTACTTTTCAAGCGAACACCGGGGAGCTGTTTTTT. This codes for CASSLVTFQANTGELFF.

This clonotype has just a few counts. The chain employs TRBV2 and TRBJ2-1; the D gene is possibly TRBD1 (6 bases). This CDR3 spans 13 amino acids. CDR1 is SNHLY and CDR2 is FYNNEI in the germline V gene. V lost 7 bases, J lost 5 bases, and 12 bases lay in between. For the CDR3, the DNA is TGTGCCAGCACAGGGGATGCGAACAATGAGCAGTTCTTC. This codes for CASTGDANNEQFF.

At least ten counts were recorded for this clonotype. This chain links TRBV7-2 with TRBJ2-3; no firm D call. Germline V CDR1 and CDR2: SGHTA, FQGNSA. There are 14 residues in the CDR3. Trimming removed 6 bases from V and 2 bases from J, with 12 bases in between. CDR3 coding DNA: TGTGCCAGCAGTGGGGTCACCTCCACAGATACGCAGTATTTT. Its protein is CASSGVTSTDTQYF.